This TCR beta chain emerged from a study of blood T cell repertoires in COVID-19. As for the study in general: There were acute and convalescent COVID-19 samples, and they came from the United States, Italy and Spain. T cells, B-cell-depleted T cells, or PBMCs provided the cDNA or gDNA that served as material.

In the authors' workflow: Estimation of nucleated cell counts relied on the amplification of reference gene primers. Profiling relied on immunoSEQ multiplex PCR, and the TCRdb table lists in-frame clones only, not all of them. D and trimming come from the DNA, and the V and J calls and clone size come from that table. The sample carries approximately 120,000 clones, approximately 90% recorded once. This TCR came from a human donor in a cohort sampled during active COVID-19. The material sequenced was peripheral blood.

CDR3 in DNA: TGTGCCAGTAGTATCGGGACTAGCGGACCCAATGAGCAGTTCTTC. This translates into CASSIGTSGPNEQFF. V usage is TRBV19 and J usage is TRBJ2-1; 11 nucleotides agree with TRBD2. Germline V gene sequence: CDR1 LNHDA, CDR2 SQIVND (reference sequence). Trimming took 3 bases from V and 6 from J; bases not matched to a gene: 4. The CDR3 loop spans 15 amino acids.